This is a list of T cell receptor beta chains from one sample in a study of T cells expressing NK-cell markers. After re-calling the 5' RACE reads, TCRdb lists one entry per CDR3 protein, DNA absent. The ten top clones account for just over 20%, within a sample of 150,000 to 200,000 distinct CDR3 sequences. The sequenced material came from blood T cells: a sorted CD56 or NKG2C T cell subset, CD4+ or CD8+ T cells, or bulk PBMC T cells (not recorded which). The receptors stem from a man between 18 and 69 years old in good health. CDR3s include the opening cysteine and the closing phenylalanine or tryptophan.

v_gene: TRBV10-3
j_gene: TRBJ1-2
CDR3aa: CAISEVAGGDYGYTF

v_gene: TRBV6-1
j_gene: TRBJ2-1
CDR3aa: CASSPYRGVRDEQFF

v_gene: TRBV28
j_gene: TRBJ2-1
CDR3aa: CASSLVAGGPDNEQFF

v_gene: TRBV27
j_gene: TRBJ2-2
CDR3aa: CASSFGGWRTGELFF

v_gene: TRBV6-1
j_gene: TRBJ2-5
CDR3aa: CASSLDRAPETQYF

v_gene: TRBV28
j_gene: TRBJ2-3
CDR3aa: CASSFFHPAGTQYF

v_gene: TRBV7-2
j_gene: TRBJ2-1
CDR3aa: CASSLALGLRVYEQFF

v_gene: TRBV5-6
j_gene: TRBJ2-3
CDR3aa: CASSFWVHQNTDTQYF

v_gene: TRBV6-5
j_gene: TRBJ2-3
CDR3aa: CASTYSGANTDTQYF

v_gene: TRBV5-4
j_gene: TRBJ2-5
CDR3aa: CASRTDSETQYF

v_gene: TRBV12-3/TRBV12-4
j_gene: TRBJ2-1
CDR3aa: CASRTTSGAYNEQFF

v_gene: TRBV5-6
j_gene: TRBJ1-3
CDR3aa: CASSAGAWGGNTIYF

v_gene: TRBV12-3/TRBV12-4
j_gene: TRBJ2-1
CDR3aa: CASSLGTSGDSNEQFF

v_gene: TRBV28
j_gene: TRBJ2-1
CDR3aa: CASSLALFDEQFF

v_gene: TRBV12-3/TRBV12-4
j_gene: TRBJ2-2
CDR3aa: CASSFFDREEPGELFF

v_gene: TRBV2
j_gene: TRBJ2-2
CDR3aa: CASSEPPREGSGELFF

v_gene: TRBV28
j_gene: TRBJ1-2
CDR3aa: CASSKVGQAARYTF

v_gene: TRBV12-3/TRBV12-4
j_gene: TRBJ1-3
CDR3aa: CASSRRDRDRNTIYF

v_gene: TRBV15
j_gene: TRBJ1-1
CDR3aa: CATSRDPGIMNTEAFF

v_gene: TRBV6-5
j_gene: TRBJ2-5
CDR3aa: CASSYGTRGTQYF

v_gene: TRBV7-3
j_gene: TRBJ2-3
CDR3aa: CASSHGGGSAQYF

v_gene: TRBV5-1
j_gene: TRBJ2-7
CDR3aa: CASSQNQGNEQYF

v_gene: TRBV27
j_gene: TRBJ1-2
CDR3aa: CASSFTGSGGYTF

v_gene: TRBV7-6
j_gene: TRBJ2-5
CDR3aa: CASSLTPVGTGIETQYF

v_gene: TRBV7-9
j_gene: TRBJ2-3
CDR3aa: CASSLGADTQYF

v_gene: TRBV12-3/TRBV12-4
j_gene: TRBJ1-4
CDR3aa: CASSDRGEATNEKLFF

v_gene: TRBV6-5
j_gene: TRBJ2-3
CDR3aa: CASSYSTAGTDTQYF

v_gene: TRBV7-7
j_gene: TRBJ2-1
CDR3aa: CASSLRRGQGADNEQFF

v_gene: TRBV20-1
j_gene: TRBJ1-2
CDR3aa: CSASNLRAPTKLNYGYTF

v_gene: TRBV28
j_gene: TRBJ2-7
CDR3aa: CASTQTGTGSYEQYF